This T cell receptor beta chain was captured by sequencing in a study of blood T cells in healthy people across ages. With a J-beta primer mix and a sample-barcoded 5' primer, a second PCR ran about 6 to 11 cycles. TCRdb fed the 5' RACE reads into MiXCR, producing one record per CDR3 protein. The repertoire holds 850,000 to 1,100,000 distinct CDR3 sequences, with 35% to 40% as singletons. Germline loops: CDR1 SQVTM, CDR2 ANQGSEA. CDR3 length equals 13 residues. Deletions cut 2 bases from V and 9 bases from J, with 14 bases between. Sequenced input: blood. The clonotype originates from a man aged 18 to 29 in good health. The chain joins TRBV29-1 to TRBJ2-1; no clear D. CDR3 DNA sequence: TGCAGCGTTGAAAGCAGTCAGTATGGTGAGCAGTTCTTC. It is translated as CSVESSQYGEQFF.